Listed below are T cell receptor beta chains from one sample, sequenced in a study of blood T cells in healthy people across ages. TCRdb re-called the 5' RACE reads through MiXCR, storing one row per CDR3 protein. The data contain about 780,000 distinct CDR3 sequences, around 50% of them seen just once; the ten biggest clones take up approximately 18%. The source material was blood. Receptors were obtained from a man aged 80 or over in good health. Both conserved end residues are part of each CDR3. A D gene is named only where the DNA matches it firmly. Expanded clones are given a class, and other clones once, few, many or no size at all.

j_call: TRBJ1-1
d_call: NA
clone_size: NA
v_call: TRBV29-1
cdr3_aa: CSVSQRGRHGGEAFF
cdr3_nt: TGCAGCGTTTCCCAAAGGGGCCGGCACGGCGGGGAAGCTTTCTTT

j_call: TRBJ1-6
d_call: TRBD1
clone_size: NA
v_call: TRBV6-6
cdr3_aa: CASSYRDRDSPLHF
cdr3_nt: TGTGCCAGCAGTTACCGGGACAGAGATTCACCCCTCCACTTT

j_call: TRBJ2-5
d_call: NA
clone_size: few
v_call: TRBV2
cdr3_aa: CASSEEGTQYF
cdr3_nt: TGTGCCAGCAGTGAAGAAGGGACCCAGTACTTC

j_call: TRBJ2-2
d_call: NA
clone_size: NA
v_call: TRBV6-5
cdr3_aa: CASSYGPGVGELFF
cdr3_nt: TGTGCCAGCAGTTACGGGCCGGGGGTCGGGGAGCTGTTTTTT

j_call: TRBJ1-1
d_call: NA
clone_size: NA
v_call: TRBV24-1
cdr3_aa: CATSDGMNTEAFF
cdr3_nt: TGTGCCACCAGTGACGGTATGAACACTGAAGCTTTCTTT

j_call: TRBJ2-6
d_call: TRBD1
clone_size: few
v_call: TRBV20-1
cdr3_aa: CSARRTGLDSGANVLTF
cdr3_nt: TGCAGTGCTAGAAGGACAGGGTTGGACTCTGGGGCCAACGTCCTGACTTTC

j_call: TRBJ1-2
d_call: NA
clone_size: few
v_call: TRBV10-3
cdr3_aa: CAITDSNYGYTF
cdr3_nt: TGTGCCATCACGGACAGCAACTATGGCTACACCTTC

j_call: TRBJ2-5
d_call: TRBD2
clone_size: NA
v_call: TRBV12-3/TRBV12-4
cdr3_aa: CASRLLAINEQYF
cdr3_nt: TGTGCCAGCAGATTACTAGCGATCAATGAGCAGTACTTC

j_call: TRBJ2-1
d_call: NA
clone_size: NA
v_call: TRBV4-3
cdr3_aa: CASSQDLLERYNEQFF
cdr3_nt: TGCGCCAGCAGCCAAGATCTACTAGAACGCTACAATGAGCAGTTCTTC

j_call: TRBJ2-7
d_call: TRBD1
clone_size: NA
v_call: TRBV5-1
cdr3_aa: CASSLSGQDYEQYF
cdr3_nt: TGCGCCAGCAGCTTGTCCGGACAGGATTACGAGCAGTACTTC

j_call: TRBJ2-5
d_call: TRBD2
clone_size: NA
v_call: TRBV5-1
cdr3_aa: CASSFGSGGTQETQYF
cdr3_nt: TGCGCCAGCAGCTTCGGTAGCGGGGGAACCCAAGAGACCCAGTACTTC

j_call: TRBJ1-5
d_call: TRBD1
clone_size: once
v_call: TRBV3-1
cdr3_aa: CASSQLDREVYQPQHF
cdr3_nt: TGTGCCAGCAGCCAACTAGACAGGGAAGTCTATCAGCCCCAGCATTTT

j_call: TRBJ2-3
d_call: TRBD2
clone_size: NA
v_call: TRBV3-1
cdr3_aa: CASSQGGGRADTQYF
cdr3_nt: TGTGCCAGCAGCCAAGGCGGCGGGAGGGCCGATACGCAGTATTTT

j_call: TRBJ2-1
d_call: NA
clone_size: NA
v_call: TRBV27
cdr3_aa: CASSLAVLDSYNEQFF
cdr3_nt: TGTGCCAGCAGTTTAGCGGTACTAGATTCCTACAATGAGCAGTTCTTC

j_call: TRBJ2-1
d_call: NA
clone_size: NA
v_call: TRBV6-2/TRBV6-3
cdr3_aa: CASSVRGANNEQFF
cdr3_nt: TGTGCCAGCAGTGTTCGCGGGGCAAATAATGAGCAGTTCTTC

j_call: TRBJ2-5
d_call: NA
clone_size: NA
v_call: TRBV25-1
cdr3_aa: CASKGEQETQYF
cdr3_nt: TGTGCCAGCAAGGGGGAGCAAGAGACCCAGTACTTC

j_call: TRBJ2-1
d_call: NA
clone_size: many
v_call: TRBV7-2
cdr3_aa: CASSLGGSPNEQFF
cdr3_nt: TGTGCCAGCAGCTTAGGGGGCTCGCCCAATGAGCAGTTCTTC

j_call: TRBJ2-1
d_call: NA
clone_size: NA
v_call: TRBV7-2
cdr3_aa: CASSLVPGSSAEQFF
cdr3_nt: TGTGCCAGCAGCTTAGTGCCGGGAAGCTCCGCTGAGCAGTTCTTC

j_call: TRBJ2-5
d_call: NA
clone_size: NA
v_call: TRBV24-1
cdr3_aa: CATSEPSGEMETQYF
cdr3_nt: TGTGCCACCAGTGAACCATCAGGGGAAATGGAGACCCAGTACTTC

j_call: TRBJ2-7
d_call: TRBD2
clone_size: many
v_call: TRBV5-1
cdr3_aa: CASSPAGGLVGYEQYF
cdr3_nt: TGCGCCAGCAGCCCTGCGGGAGGACTAGTCGGTTACGAGCAGTACTTC

j_call: TRBJ2-3
d_call: NA
clone_size: many
v_call: TRBV12-3/TRBV12-4
cdr3_aa: CASSLVSDTQYF
cdr3_nt: TGTGCCAGCAGTTTAGTTTCGGATACGCAGTATTTT

j_call: TRBJ2-7
d_call: TRBD2
clone_size: NA
v_call: TRBV15
cdr3_aa: CATSRDGTSGKDNEQYF
cdr3_nt: TGTGCCACCAGCAGAGACGGGACTAGCGGTAAGGACAATGAGCAGTACTTC

j_call: TRBJ2-2
d_call: TRBD1
clone_size: NA
v_call: TRBV9
cdr3_aa: CTSSIQTGAGTGELFF
cdr3_nt: TGTACCAGCAGCATCCAGACAGGGGCGGGCACCGGGGAGCTGTTTTTT

j_call: TRBJ2-5
d_call: TRBD2
clone_size: few
v_call: TRBV15
cdr3_aa: CATSRDTIGSGPQETQYF
cdr3_nt: TGTGCCACCAGCAGAGATACGATAGGTAGCGGGCCTCAAGAGACCCAGTACTTC

j_call: TRBJ1-1
d_call: NA
clone_size: many
v_call: TRBV5-1
cdr3_aa: CASSLTGSNTEAFF
cdr3_nt: TGCGCCAGCAGCTTGACAGGGAGCAACACTGAAGCTTTCTTT

j_call: TRBJ2-1
d_call: TRBD2
clone_size: once
v_call: TRBV4-1
cdr3_aa: CASSPSLAGYGEQFF
cdr3_nt: TGCGCCAGCAGCCCCTCACTAGCGGGATACGGTGAGCAGTTCTTC

j_call: TRBJ1-2
d_call: NA
clone_size: NA
v_call: TRBV7-2
cdr3_aa: CASSYENYGYTF
cdr3_nt: TGTGCCAGCAGCTACGAGAACTATGGCTACACCTTC

j_call: TRBJ1-5
d_call: TRBD1
clone_size: many
v_call: TRBV2
cdr3_aa: CASSGEGGKRQPQHF
cdr3_nt: TGTGCCAGCAGTGGGGAAGGGGGCAAGCGGCAGCCCCAGCATTTT

j_call: TRBJ2-7
d_call: NA
clone_size: NA
v_call: TRBV4-2
cdr3_aa: CASSQDGLGEQYF
cdr3_nt: TGTGCCAGCAGCCAAGACGGTCTGGGAGAGCAGTACTTC

j_call: TRBJ2-1
d_call: TRBD2
clone_size: NA
v_call: TRBV29-1
cdr3_aa: CSANPSGLATYNEQFF
cdr3_nt: TGCAGCGCCAACCCATCGGGACTAGCGACTTACAATGAGCAGTTCTTC

j_call: TRBJ1-1
d_call: NA
clone_size: NA
v_call: TRBV3-1
cdr3_aa: CASSQSINTEAFF
cdr3_nt: TGTGCCAGCAGCCAGTCTATCAACACTGAAGCTTTCTTT

j_call: TRBJ2-1
d_call: TRBD2
clone_size: few
v_call: TRBV10-2
cdr3_aa: CASKNTVLLAGDNEQFF
cdr3_nt: TGCGCCAGCAAAAATACGGTTCTACTAGCGGGCGACAATGAGCAGTTCTTC

j_call: TRBJ2-5
d_call: TRBD1
clone_size: NA
v_call: TRBV5-1
cdr3_aa: CASSPRGDRLVETQYF
cdr3_nt: TGCGCCAGCAGCCCCAGGGGGGACAGGCTAGTGGAGACCCAGTACTTC

j_call: TRBJ2-7
d_call: NA
clone_size: NA
v_call: TRBV20-1
cdr3_aa: CSASPIPQFGEQYF
cdr3_nt: TGCAGTGCTAGCCCTATACCCCAGTTCGGCGAGCAGTACTTC

j_call: TRBJ2-7
d_call: NA
clone_size: NA
v_call: TRBV12-3/TRBV12-4
cdr3_aa: CASRPHRDGAYEQYF
cdr3_nt: TGTGCCAGCAGACCTCACCGGGACGGAGCCTACGAGCAGTACTTC

j_call: TRBJ2-6
d_call: TRBD2
clone_size: NA
v_call: TRBV15
cdr3_aa: CATSRVPSGSAGANVLTF
cdr3_nt: TGTGCCACCAGCAGAGTACCTAGCGGGAGTGCCGGGGCCAACGTCCTGACTTTC

j_call: TRBJ2-5
d_call: TRBD1
clone_size: NA
v_call: TRBV29-1
cdr3_aa: CSVTGQGAGETQYF
cdr3_nt: TGCAGCGTTACGGGACAGGGGGCTGGGGAGACCCAGTACTTC

j_call: TRBJ1-2
d_call: TRBD1
clone_size: NA
v_call: TRBV20-1
cdr3_aa: CSARENFGQGANGYTF
cdr3_nt: TGCAGTGCTAGAGAGAATTTCGGACAGGGGGCAAATGGCTACACCTTC

j_call: TRBJ1-6
d_call: NA
clone_size: NA
v_call: TRBV11-2
cdr3_aa: CASSPLSSSYNSPLHF
cdr3_nt: TGTGCCAGCAGCCCGTTATCTAGCTCCTATAATTCACCCCTCCACTTT

j_call: TRBJ2-1
d_call: TRBD2
clone_size: NA
v_call: TRBV6-1
cdr3_aa: CASRPLAASGSYNEQFF
cdr3_nt: TGTGCCAGCAGACCTCTGGCCGCTAGCGGTTCTTACAATGAGCAGTTCTTC

j_call: TRBJ1-5
d_call: TRBD1
clone_size: once
v_call: TRBV5-6
cdr3_aa: CATRKGQGARGAQHF
cdr3_nt: TGTGCCACCCGAAAGGGACAGGGGGCGCGGGGAGCCCAGCATTTT

j_call: TRBJ2-7
d_call: NA
clone_size: NA
v_call: TRBV27
cdr3_aa: CASSSDTLEQYF
cdr3_nt: TGTGCCAGCAGCTCGGACACTTTAGAGCAGTACTTC

j_call: TRBJ2-4
d_call: TRBD1
clone_size: NA
v_call: TRBV6-5
cdr3_aa: CASSKDRGGQNIQYF
cdr3_nt: TGTGCCAGCAGTAAGGACAGGGGTGGCCAAAACATTCAGTACTTC

j_call: TRBJ2-6
d_call: NA
clone_size: NA
v_call: TRBV4-1
cdr3_aa: CASSQVWANVLTF
cdr3_nt: TGCGCCAGCAGCCAAGTTTGGGCCAACGTCCTGACTTTC